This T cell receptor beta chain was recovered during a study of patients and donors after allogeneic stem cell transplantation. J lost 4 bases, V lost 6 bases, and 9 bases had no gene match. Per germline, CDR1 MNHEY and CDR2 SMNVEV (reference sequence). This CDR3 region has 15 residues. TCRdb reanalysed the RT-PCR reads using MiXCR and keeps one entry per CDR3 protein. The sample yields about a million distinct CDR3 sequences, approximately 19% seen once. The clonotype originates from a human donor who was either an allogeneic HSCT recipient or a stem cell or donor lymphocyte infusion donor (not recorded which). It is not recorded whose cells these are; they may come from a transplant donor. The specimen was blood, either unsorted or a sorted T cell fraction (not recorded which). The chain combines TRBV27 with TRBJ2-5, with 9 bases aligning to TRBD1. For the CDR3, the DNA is TGTGCCAGCAGGGAAAGACAGGGGGAGGTAGAGACCCAGTACTTC. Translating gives CASRERQGEVETQYF.